Listed here is a single T cell receptor (beta chain). Sequencing relied on a cDNA template that was reverse transcribed from extracted RNA. The repertoire was sequenced with immunoSEQ multiplex PCR; TCRdb's copy has only in-frame clones and lacks some. In the table there are 120,000 or so clones, 61% of which are singletons. The CDR3 has 15 amino acids. Germline CDR1 and CDR2: LGHNA and YSLEER. V lost 3 bases and J 0 bases, leaving 6 bases between the germline ends. The sample belongs to a study of CD8+ T cells in alopecia areata. As for treatment: oral pan-JAK inhibitor, 5-10 mg twice daily. Lesional scalp punch biopsies and peripheral blood were collected from alopecia areata patients.

This chain joins TRBV4-3 and TRBJ2-6; D perhaps matches TRBD1 (5 bases). The sample consisted of CD4+ T cells sorted from blood, taken at week 4, from a patient treated with tofacitinib. This sequence originates from a human donor with alopecia areata. CDR3 sequence: CASSQTASGANVLTF. As DNA, the CDR3 is TGCGCCAGCAGCCAGACAGCCTCTGGGGCCAACGTCCTGACTTTC.